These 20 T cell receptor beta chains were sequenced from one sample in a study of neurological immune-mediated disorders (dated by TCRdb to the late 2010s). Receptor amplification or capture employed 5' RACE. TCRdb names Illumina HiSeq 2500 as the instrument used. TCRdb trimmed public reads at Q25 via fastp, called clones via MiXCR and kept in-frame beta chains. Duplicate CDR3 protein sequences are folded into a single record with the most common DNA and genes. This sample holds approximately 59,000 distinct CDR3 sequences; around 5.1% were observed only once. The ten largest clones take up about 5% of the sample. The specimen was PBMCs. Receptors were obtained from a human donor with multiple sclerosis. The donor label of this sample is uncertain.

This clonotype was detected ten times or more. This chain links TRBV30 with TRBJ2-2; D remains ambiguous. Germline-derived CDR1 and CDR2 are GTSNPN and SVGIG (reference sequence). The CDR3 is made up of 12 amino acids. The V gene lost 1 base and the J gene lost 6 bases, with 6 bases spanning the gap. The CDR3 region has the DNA TGTGCCTGGAGTGATGGGGCCGGGGAGCTGTTTTTT. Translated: CAWSDGAGELFF.

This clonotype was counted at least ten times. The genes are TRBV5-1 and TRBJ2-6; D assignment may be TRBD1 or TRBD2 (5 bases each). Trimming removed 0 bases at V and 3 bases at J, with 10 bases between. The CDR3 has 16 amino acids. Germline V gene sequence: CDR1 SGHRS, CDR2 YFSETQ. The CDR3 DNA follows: TGCGCCAGCAGCTTGGCTGAGGGGCATGGGGCCAACGTCCTGACTTTC. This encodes CASSLAEGHGANVLTF.

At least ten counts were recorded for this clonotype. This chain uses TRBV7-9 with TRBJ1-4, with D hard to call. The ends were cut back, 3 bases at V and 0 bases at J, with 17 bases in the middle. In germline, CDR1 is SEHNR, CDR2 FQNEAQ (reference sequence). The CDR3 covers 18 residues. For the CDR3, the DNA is TGTGCCAGCAGCTTTCCCTTGAAAGGCACCACAACTAATGAAAAACTGTTTTTT. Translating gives CASSFPLKGTTTNEKLFF.

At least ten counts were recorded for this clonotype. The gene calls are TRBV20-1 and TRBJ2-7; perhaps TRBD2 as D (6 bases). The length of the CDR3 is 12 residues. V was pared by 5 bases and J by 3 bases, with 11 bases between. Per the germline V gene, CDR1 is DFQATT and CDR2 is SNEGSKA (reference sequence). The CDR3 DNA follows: TGCAGTGCTCCGACCGGGGGCTACGAGCAGTACTTC. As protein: CSAPTGGYEQYF.

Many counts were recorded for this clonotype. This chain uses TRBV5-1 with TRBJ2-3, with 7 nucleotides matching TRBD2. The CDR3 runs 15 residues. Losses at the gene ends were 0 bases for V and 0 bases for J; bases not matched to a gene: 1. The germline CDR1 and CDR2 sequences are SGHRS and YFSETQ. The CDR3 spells CASSLATSSTDTQYF. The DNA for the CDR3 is TGCGCCAGCAGCTTGGCGACTAGCAGCACAGATACGCAGTATTTT.

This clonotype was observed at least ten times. CDR3 in DNA: TGTGCCAGCAGCTTTGACAGGCTAAATGAAAAACTGTTTTTT. This encodes CASSFDRLNEKLFF. This chain links TRBV5-6 with TRBJ1-4; a possible D gene is TRBD1 (6 bases). V was trimmed by 2 bases and J by 5 bases, leaving 10 bases between them. CDR1 SGHDT and CDR2 YYEEEE come from the germline V gene. The CDR3 is 14 residues long.

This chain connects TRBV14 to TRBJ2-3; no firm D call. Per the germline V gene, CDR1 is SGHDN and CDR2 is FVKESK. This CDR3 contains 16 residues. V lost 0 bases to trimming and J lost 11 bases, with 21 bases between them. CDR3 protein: CASSQDLGFTYNEQYF. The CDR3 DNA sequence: TGTGCCAGCAGCCAAGATTTGGGGTTTACCTACAATGAGCAGTATTTT.

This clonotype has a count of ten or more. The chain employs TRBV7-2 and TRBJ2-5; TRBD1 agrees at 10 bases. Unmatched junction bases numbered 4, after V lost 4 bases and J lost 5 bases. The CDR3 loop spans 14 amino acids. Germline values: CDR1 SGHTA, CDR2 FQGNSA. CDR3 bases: TGTGCCAGCAGCTCGGGACAGGGGATGGAGACCCAGTACTTC. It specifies CASSSGQGMETQYF.

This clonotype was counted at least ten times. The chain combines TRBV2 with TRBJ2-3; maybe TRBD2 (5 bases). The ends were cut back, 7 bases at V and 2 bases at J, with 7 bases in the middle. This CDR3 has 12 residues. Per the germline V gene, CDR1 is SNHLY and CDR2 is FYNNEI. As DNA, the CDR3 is TGTGCCAGCAAGACTAACACAGATACGCAGTATTTT. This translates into CASKTNTDTQYF.

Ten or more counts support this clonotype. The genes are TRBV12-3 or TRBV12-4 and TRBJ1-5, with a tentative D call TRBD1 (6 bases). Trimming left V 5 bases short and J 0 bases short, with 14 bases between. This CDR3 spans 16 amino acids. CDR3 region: CASSPRGPGSNQPQHF. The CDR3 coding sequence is TGTGCCAGCAGTCCCAGGGGCCCGGGTAGCAATCAGCCCCAGCATTTT.

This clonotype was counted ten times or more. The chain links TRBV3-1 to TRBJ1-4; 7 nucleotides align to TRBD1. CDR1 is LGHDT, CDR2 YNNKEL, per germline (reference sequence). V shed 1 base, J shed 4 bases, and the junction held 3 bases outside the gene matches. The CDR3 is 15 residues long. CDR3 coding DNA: TGTGCCAGCAGCCAAGTAGGGACAGATAATGAAAAACTGTTTTTT. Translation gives CASSQVGTDNEKLFF.

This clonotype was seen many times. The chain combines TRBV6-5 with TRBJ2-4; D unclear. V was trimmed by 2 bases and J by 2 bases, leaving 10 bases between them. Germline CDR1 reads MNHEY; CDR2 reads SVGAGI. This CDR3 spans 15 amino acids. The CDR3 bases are TGTGCCAGCAGTTACGGGGTTGAATCCAAAAACATTCAGTACTTC. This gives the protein CASSYGVESKNIQYF.

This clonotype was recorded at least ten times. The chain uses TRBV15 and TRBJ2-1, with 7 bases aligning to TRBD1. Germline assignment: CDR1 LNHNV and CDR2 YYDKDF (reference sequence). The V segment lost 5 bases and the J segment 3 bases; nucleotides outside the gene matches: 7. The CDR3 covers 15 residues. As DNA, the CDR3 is TGTGCCACCAGCTCCACCGGGACAGACTACAATGAGCAGTTCTTC. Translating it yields CATSSTGTDYNEQFF.

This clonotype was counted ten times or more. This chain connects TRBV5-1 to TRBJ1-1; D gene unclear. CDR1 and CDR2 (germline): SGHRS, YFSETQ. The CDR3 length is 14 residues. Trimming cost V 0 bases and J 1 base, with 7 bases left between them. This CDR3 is CASSLDLENTEAFF. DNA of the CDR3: TGCGCCAGCAGCTTGGATCTAGAGAACACTGAAGCTTTCTTT.

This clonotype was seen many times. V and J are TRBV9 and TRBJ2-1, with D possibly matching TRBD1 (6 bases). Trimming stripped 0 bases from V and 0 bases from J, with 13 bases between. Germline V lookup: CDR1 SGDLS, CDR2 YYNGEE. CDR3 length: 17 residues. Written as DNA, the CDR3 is TGTGCCAGCAGCGTAGAATTACAGGGATCCTCCTACAATGAGCAGTTCTTC. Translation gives CASSVELQGSSYNEQFF.

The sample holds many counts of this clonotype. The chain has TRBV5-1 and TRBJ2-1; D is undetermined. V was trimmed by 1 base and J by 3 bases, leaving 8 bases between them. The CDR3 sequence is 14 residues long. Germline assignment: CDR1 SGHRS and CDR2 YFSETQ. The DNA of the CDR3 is TGCGCCAGCAGCTTGACAACGGGCTACAATGAGCAGTTCTTC. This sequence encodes CASSLTTGYNEQFF.

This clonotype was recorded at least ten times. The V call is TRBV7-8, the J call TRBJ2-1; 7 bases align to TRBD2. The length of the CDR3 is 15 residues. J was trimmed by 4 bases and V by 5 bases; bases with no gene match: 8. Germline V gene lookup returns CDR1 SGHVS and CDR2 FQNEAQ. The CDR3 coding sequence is TGTGCCAGCAGCCCGAGCACTAGCGCATACAATGAGCAGTTCTTC. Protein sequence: CASSPSTSAYNEQFF.

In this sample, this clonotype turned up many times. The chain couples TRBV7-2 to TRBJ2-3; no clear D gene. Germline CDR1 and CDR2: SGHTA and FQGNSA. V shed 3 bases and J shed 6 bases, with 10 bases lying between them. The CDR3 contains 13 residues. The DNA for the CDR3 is TGTGCCAGCAGCTTCCCTCGCCGTGATACGCAGTATTTT. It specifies CASSFPRRDTQYF.

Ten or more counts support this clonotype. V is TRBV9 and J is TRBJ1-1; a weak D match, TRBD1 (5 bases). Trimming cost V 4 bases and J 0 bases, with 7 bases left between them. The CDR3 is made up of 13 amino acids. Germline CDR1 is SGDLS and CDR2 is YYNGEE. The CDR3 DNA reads TGTGCCAGCAGCAAGGGGCTGAACACTGAAGCTTTCTTT. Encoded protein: CASSKGLNTEAFF.

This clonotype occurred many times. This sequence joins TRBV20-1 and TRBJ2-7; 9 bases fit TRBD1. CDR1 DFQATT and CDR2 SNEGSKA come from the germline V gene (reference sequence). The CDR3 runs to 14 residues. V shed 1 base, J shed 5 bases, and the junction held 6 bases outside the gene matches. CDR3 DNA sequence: TGCAGTGCTAGAGGGGGAGGGACAGGGCACGAGCAGTACTTC. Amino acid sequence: CSARGGGTGHEQYF.